This T cell receptor beta chain originates from a study of T cell repertoires in cytomegalovirus infection. Whole-study context: Indications of both CMV infection and matching HLA type were provided by public TCR beta signatures. General observations from the study: Cumulative frequency (of public TCR beta family members) identified carriers of CMV plus the relevant HLA.

Each CDR3 protein gets one entry after TCRdb re-called the reads with MiXCR. The sample lists about 210,000 distinct CDR3 sequences; 6.5% were seen once. This CDR3 contains 15 residues. CDR1 is GTSNPN and CDR2 is SVGIG in the germline V gene (reference sequence). Trimming removed 0 bases from V and 6 bases from J, with 15 bases in between. At least ten counts were recorded for this clonotype. The antigen is not known. The receptor was isolated from a human donor in good health (CMV status not recorded). Some clones in this sample may be carry-over from other donors' samples. The chain recombines TRBV30 with TRBJ1-5, with D uncertain. Source material: PBMCs. This CDR3 reads CAWSVDASSSQPQHF. For the CDR3, the DNA is TGTGCCTGGAGTGTAGACGCCTCCTCGTCTCAGCCCCAGCATTTT.